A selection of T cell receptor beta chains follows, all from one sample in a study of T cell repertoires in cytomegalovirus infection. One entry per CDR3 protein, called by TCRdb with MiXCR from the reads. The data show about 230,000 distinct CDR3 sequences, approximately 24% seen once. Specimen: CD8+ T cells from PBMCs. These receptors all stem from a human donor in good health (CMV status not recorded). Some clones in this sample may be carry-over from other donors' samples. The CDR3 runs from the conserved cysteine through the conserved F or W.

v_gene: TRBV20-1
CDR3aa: CSAREGLDSPLHF

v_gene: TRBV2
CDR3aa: CASSELASMVYEQYF

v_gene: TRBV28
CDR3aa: CASSLRQYEQYF

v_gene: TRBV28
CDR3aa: CASSPLTSGSHNEQFF

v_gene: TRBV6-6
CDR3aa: CASVGAPNYGYTF

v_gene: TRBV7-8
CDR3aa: CASSYRDNDQPQHF

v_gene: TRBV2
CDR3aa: CASRAGGAFF

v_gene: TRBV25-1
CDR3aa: CASRPGTAEAFF

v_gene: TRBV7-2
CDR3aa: CASSSGGRSTDTQYF

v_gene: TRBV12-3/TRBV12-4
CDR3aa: CASSFNSDYNEQFF

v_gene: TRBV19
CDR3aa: CASSLERGEDTQYF

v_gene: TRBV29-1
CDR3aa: CSVIRSSGNGQFF

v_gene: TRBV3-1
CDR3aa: CASSQVASGGLPTNEQFF

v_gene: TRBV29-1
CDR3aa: CSVGDQGSYGYTF

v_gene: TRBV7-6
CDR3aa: CASSLETQKTYEQYF

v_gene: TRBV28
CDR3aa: CASFGDFRDRGGNEQFF

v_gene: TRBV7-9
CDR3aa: CASRSQASYEQYF

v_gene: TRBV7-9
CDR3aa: CASSTPTDTQYF

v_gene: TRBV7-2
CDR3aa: CASSLVLRGGTDTQYF

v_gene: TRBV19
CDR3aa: CASSILATIYNEQFF

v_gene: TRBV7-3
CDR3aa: CASSPDRAGGYTF

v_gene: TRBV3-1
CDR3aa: CASSQDLTGNQPQHF

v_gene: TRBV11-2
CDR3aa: CASSLTYEQFF

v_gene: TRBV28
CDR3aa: CASSSGGPADTQYF

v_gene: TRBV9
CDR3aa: CASSVGGEVEDTIYF

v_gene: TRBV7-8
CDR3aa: CASSPGQGYDEQFF

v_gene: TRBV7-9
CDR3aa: CASSYGGYPDTQYF

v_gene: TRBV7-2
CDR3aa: CASSLFLTAYEQYF

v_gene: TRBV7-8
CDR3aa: CASSSNLMDEQFF

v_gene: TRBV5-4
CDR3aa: CASTTPSSYNEQFF

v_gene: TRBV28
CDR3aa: CASSEGARAGEQYF